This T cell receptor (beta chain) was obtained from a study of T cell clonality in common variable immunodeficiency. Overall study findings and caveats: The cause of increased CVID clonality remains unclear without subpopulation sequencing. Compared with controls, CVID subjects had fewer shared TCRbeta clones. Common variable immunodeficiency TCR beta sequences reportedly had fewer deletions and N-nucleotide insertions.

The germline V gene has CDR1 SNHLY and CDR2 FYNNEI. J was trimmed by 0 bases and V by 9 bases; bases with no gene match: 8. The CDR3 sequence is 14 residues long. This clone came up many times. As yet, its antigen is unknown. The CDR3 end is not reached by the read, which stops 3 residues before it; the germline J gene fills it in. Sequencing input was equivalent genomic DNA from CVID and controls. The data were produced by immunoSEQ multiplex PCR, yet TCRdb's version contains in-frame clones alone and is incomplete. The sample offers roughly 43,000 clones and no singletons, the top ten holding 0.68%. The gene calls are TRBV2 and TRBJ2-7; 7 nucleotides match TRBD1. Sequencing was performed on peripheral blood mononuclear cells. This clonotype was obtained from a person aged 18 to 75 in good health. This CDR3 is CARQTTGNSYEQYF. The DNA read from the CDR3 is TGTGCCAGGCAAACGACAGGGAACTCCTACGAG.